The T cell receptor beta chain described here comes from a study of T cell changes during pregnancy in multiple sclerosis. Sequencing used immunoSEQ multiplex PCR; TCRdb keeps in-frame clones, though not all of them. The sample yields roughly 40,000 clones, 91% seen once. The germline V gene encodes CDR1 SGHRS and CDR2 YFSETQ. The CDR3 length is 15 residues. V was pared by 3 bases and J by 5 bases, with 8 bases of the junction left unmatched. The sequence came from a female donor in good health, enrolled as a control in a pregnancy study. The sequencing here drew on CD4+ T cells from peripheral blood mononuclear cells, taken in the second trimester of pregnancy. The gene calls are TRBV5-1 and TRBJ2-5; 9 nucleotides agree with TRBD2. The CDR3 protein is CASSWLAGIWETQYF. DNA for the CDR3: TGCGCCAGCAGCTGGCTAGCGGGAATTTGGGAGACCCAGTACTTC.